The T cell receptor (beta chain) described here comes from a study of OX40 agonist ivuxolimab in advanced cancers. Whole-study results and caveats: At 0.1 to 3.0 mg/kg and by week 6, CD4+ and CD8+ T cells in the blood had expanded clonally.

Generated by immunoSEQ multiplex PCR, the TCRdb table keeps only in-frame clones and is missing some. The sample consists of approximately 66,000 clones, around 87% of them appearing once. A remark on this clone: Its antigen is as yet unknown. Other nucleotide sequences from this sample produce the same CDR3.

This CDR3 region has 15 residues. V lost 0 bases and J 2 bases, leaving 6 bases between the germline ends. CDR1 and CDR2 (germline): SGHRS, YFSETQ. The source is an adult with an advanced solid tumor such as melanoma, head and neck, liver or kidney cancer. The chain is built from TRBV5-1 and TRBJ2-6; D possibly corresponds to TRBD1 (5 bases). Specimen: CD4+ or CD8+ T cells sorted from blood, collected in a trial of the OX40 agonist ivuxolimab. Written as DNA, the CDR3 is TGCGCCAGCAGCTTGGCAGGGACTGGGGCCAACGTCCTGACTTTC. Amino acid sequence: CASSLAGTGANVLTF.